This T cell receptor (beta chain) was profiled in a study of blood T cell repertoires in COVID-19. On the study more broadly: Acute and convalescent COVID-19 samples came from the United States, Italy and Spain.

Source study methods: The authors estimated nucleated cell counts from reference gene primer amplification. The table came from immunoSEQ multiplex PCR; TCRdb's copy has only in-frame clones and leaves some out. V, J and clone size were drawn from that table, and D and trimming were deduced from the DNA. This table holds some 68,000 clones, about 87% found once. The TCR comes from a human donor in a cohort sampled during active COVID-19. Source material: peripheral blood.

The CDR3 protein is CASSQVFGPSPSRAGQANYGYTF. The CDR3 DNA follows: TGTGCCAGCAGCCAAGTTTTCGGGCCATCCCCGTCGCGGGCAGGCCAAGCTAACTATGGCTACACCTTC. The rearrangement links TRBV3-1 (or the pseudogene TRBV3-2) to TRBJ1-2, with D hard to call. The V end lost 1 base, the J end lost 0 bases, and 33 bases lay between the germline ends. The CDR3 length is 23 residues. In germline, CDR1 is LGHDT, CDR2 YNNKEL (reference sequence).